The 30 T cell receptor beta chains below come from one sample, sequenced in a study of blood T cells in healthy people across ages. Combining a sample-barcoded 5' primer with a J-beta primer mix, a second PCR ran for 7 to 11 cycles. One entry per CDR3 protein results from TCRdb running MiXCR on the 5' RACE reads. The sample consists of over 1,500,000 distinct CDR3 sequences, around 40% of them appearing once. Sequencing was carried out using blood. These receptors all stem from a human donor in good health.

The genes are TRBV7-9 and TRBJ1-5, with unresolved D. Trimming pared 8 bases from V and 6 bases from J, leaving 20 bases between. Germline-derived CDR1 and CDR2 are SEHNR and FQNEAQ (reference sequence). The CDR3 has 15 amino acids. CDR3 coding DNA: TGTGCCAGCTCTAGCACGACTTCAGGCGGTCAGCCCCAGCATTTT. As protein: CASSSTTSGGQPQHF.

This clonotype has a handful of counts. The chain links TRBV10-3 to TRBJ2-3, with 7 positions matching TRBD2. The CDR3 sequence is 17 residues long. With V trimmed by 0 bases and J by 3 bases, 9 bases remained unmatched. Germline loops: CDR1 ENHRY, CDR2 SYGVKD. CDR3 residues: CAISESKSSGDTDTQYF. The CDR3 coding sequence is TGTGCCATCAGTGAGTCGAAGTCTAGCGGAGATACAGATACGCAGTATTTT.

V gene TRBV7-3 combines with J gene TRBJ2-5; possibly TRBD1 for D (6 bases). This CDR3 contains 14 residues. Germline loops: CDR1 SGHTA, CDR2 FQGTGA. V was trimmed by 5 bases and J by 12 bases, leaving 22 bases between them. In nucleotides, the CDR3 is TGTGCCAGCAGCCCCCAGGGGACGCGAGGGGGAAAGTACTTC. Translating gives CASSPQGTRGGKYF.

The CDR3 sequence: CASSLSSGGVHEQYF. CDR3 nucleotide sequence: TGCGCCAGCAGCTTGTCTAGCGGGGGGGTCCACGAGCAGTACTTC. This chain connects TRBV5-1 to TRBJ2-7, with TRBD2 identical over 12 bases. The CDR3 is made up of 15 amino acids. Germline CDR1 is SGHRS and CDR2 is YFSETQ. The junction had 4 bases not matched to a gene; V was cut back by 1 base and J by 5 bases. Drawing the rest from reference TRBV5-1 and TRBJ2-7, the complete variable domain is KAGVTQTPRYLIKTRGQQVTLSCSPISGHRSVSWYQQTPGQGLQFLFEYFSETQRNKGNFPGRFSGRQFSNSRSEMNVSTLELGDSALYLCASSLSSGGVHEQYFGPGTRLTVT.

This clonotype was observed at least ten times. V is TRBV7-8 and J is TRBJ2-7; 7 nucleotides agree with TRBD1. CDR1 SGHVS and CDR2 FQNEAQ come from the germline V gene. After removal of 4 bases from V and 6 bases from J, the junction contained 3 bases not matched to a gene. The CDR3 is 12 amino acids. The CDR3 here is CASSSTGLEQYF. CDR3 bases: TGTGCCAGCAGCTCGACAGGGCTCGAGCAGTACTTC. The full variable domain, its missing parts supplied by reference TRBV7-8 and TRBJ2-7, is GAGVSQSPRYKVAKRGQDVALRCDPISGHVSLFWYQQALGQGPEFLTYFQNEAQLDKSGLPSDRFFAERPEGSVSTLKIQRTQQEDSAVYLCASSSTGLEQYFGPGTRLTVT.

CDR3: CATQLGVQSYGYTF. CDR3 in DNA: TGCGCCACCCAGCTTGGTGTTCAAAGCTATGGCTACACCTTC. The chain recombines TRBV5-1 with TRBJ1-2, with D uncertain. CDR1 is SGHRS and CDR2 is YFSETQ in the germline V gene. This CDR3 is 14 amino acids long. V was trimmed by 9 bases and J by 4 bases, leaving 19 bases between them. Looking up the rest from reference TRBV5-1 and TRBJ1-2 gives the full variable domain: KAGVTQTPRYLIKTRGQQVTLSCSPISGHRSVSWYQQTPGQGLQFLFEYFSETQRNKGNFPGRFSGRQFSNSRSEMNVSTLELGDSALYLCATQLGVQSYGYTFGSGTRLTVV.

In this sample, this clonotype turned up a few times. The chain links TRBV7-8 to TRBJ2-1, with TRBD2 matching over 12 bases. V shed 1 base, J shed 9 bases, and the junction held 7 bases outside the gene matches. The CDR3 covers 16 residues. CDR1 is SGHVS, CDR2 FQNEAQ, per germline. CDR3: CASSLGASGGASEQFF. The CDR3 DNA reads as TGTGCCAGCAGCTTAGGGGCTAGCGGGGGGGCCTCTGAGCAGTTCTTC.

This clonotype was detected a few times. The rearrangement joins TRBV7-2 to TRBJ2-3, with TRBD2 as a possible D gene (7 bases). Trimming removed 2 bases at V and 6 bases at J, with 15 bases between. This CDR3 has 15 amino acids. CDR1 is SGHTA and CDR2 is FQGNSA in the germline V gene. The CDR3 DNA follows: TGTGCCAGCAGCTTAATGGGGGGGCCTTCGGATACGCAGTATTTT. It translates to CASSLMGGPSDTQYF.

The chain combines TRBV7-8 with TRBJ2-7; no firm D call. Trimming shortened V by 4 bases and J by 3 bases, and 13 bases separated the two germline ends. The CDR3 covers 14 residues. Germline CDR1 reads SGHVS; CDR2 reads FQNEAQ. CDR3 residues: CASSSFTGVYEQYF. The CDR3 bases are TGTGCCAGCAGCTCCTTCACTGGGGTCTACGAGCAGTACTTC.

The chain has TRBV5-1 and TRBJ2-1; D possibly matches TRBD1 or TRBD2 (5 bases each). The V end lost 0 bases, the J end lost 2 bases, and 15 bases lay between the germline ends. This CDR3 has 17 amino acids. Germline assignment: CDR1 SGHRS and CDR2 YFSETQ. The CDR3 nucleotides read TGCGCCAGCAGCTTGGGGTCAGGGACCTTAACCTACAATGAGCAGTTCTTC. Its translation: CASSLGSGTLTYNEQFF.

The CDR3 DNA reads TGTGCCAGCAGTTCCCCCAGGGAAGCGGGGGGCGGCTACGAGCAGTACTTC. Its translation: CASSSPREAGGGYEQYF. This chain links TRBV12-3 or TRBV12-4 with TRBJ2-7; 9 bases are shared with TRBD2. There are 17 residues in the CDR3. V lost 4 bases to trimming and J lost 3 bases; unmatched junction nucleotides: 13.

The V gene is TRBV15, the J gene TRBJ2-3, with TRBD2 matching 11 bases. Germline-derived CDR1 and CDR2 are LNHNV and YYDKDF (reference sequence). The CDR3 is 17 residues long. Trimming cost V 1 base and J 7 bases; bases outside gene matches: 10. This CDR3 reads CATSRGSSGGAGNTQYF. DNA of the CDR3: TGTGCCACCAGCAGAGGAAGTAGCGGGGGGGCAGGTAATACGCAGTATTTT. Together with reference TRBV15 and TRBJ2-3, the CDR3 gives the full variable domain: DAMVIQNPRYQVTQFGKPVTLSCSQTLNHNVMYWYQQKSSQAPKLLFHYYDKDFNNEADTPDNFQSRRPNTSFCFLDIRSPGLGDTAMYLCATSRGSSGGAGNTQYFGPGTRLTVL.

This clonotype showed up just a few times. The J gene is TRBJ2-7, the V gene TRBV20-1; 7 bases are shared with TRBD2. Germline lookup yields CDR1 DFQATT and CDR2 SNEGSKA (reference sequence). V gave up 3 bases and J gave up 3 bases; unmatched junction bases: 11. This CDR3 region has 15 residues. Written as DNA, the CDR3 is TGCAGTGCTAGTACAATACTAGCGACCCACTACGAGCAGTACTTC. It translates to CSASTILATHYEQYF.

This sequence joins TRBV20-1 and TRBJ2-5; D possibly corresponds to TRBD1 (6 bases). Trimming shortened V by 2 bases and J by 5 bases, and 12 bases separated the two germline ends. The length of the CDR3 is 13 residues. Germline V CDR1 and CDR2: DFQATT, SNEGSKA (reference sequence). The CDR3 region is CSARRPGDETQYF. As DNA, the CDR3 is TGCAGTGCTAGAAGGCCAGGGGATGAGACCCAGTACTTC.

This clonotype appeared a single time. The chain joins TRBV3-1 to TRBJ2-1, with 8 bases aligning to TRBD2. The V gene end was trimmed by 0 bases and the J gene end by 6 bases; junction bases not matched to a gene: 7. The CDR3 runs 16 residues. CDR1 and CDR2 (germline): LGHDT, YNNKEL (reference sequence). The CDR3: CASSQDGSGGINEQFF. CDR3 bases: TGTGCCAGCAGCCAAGATGGGAGCGGGGGAATCAATGAGCAGTTCTTC.

The CDR3 loop is CAVGQGEYTEAFF. The CDR3 DNA follows: TGTGCCGTCGGACAGGGGGAATACACTGAAGCTTTCTTT. The chain combines TRBV28 with TRBJ1-1; TRBD1 agrees at 10 bases. The V and J ends lost 11 bases and 3 bases, in that order; junction bases with no gene match: 6. Germline CDR1 and CDR2: MDHEN and SYDVKM. The CDR3 spans 13 residues.

V and J are TRBV7-2 and TRBJ1-2; TRBD1 matches 8 bases. Per the germline V gene, CDR1 is SGHTA and CDR2 is FQGNSA. V was clipped by 6 bases and J by 8 bases; unmatched bases: 8. There are 13 residues in the CDR3. CDR3 DNA: TGTGCCAGCAGTCCGACAGGGGAGGAGGGCTACACCTTC. Residues: CASSPTGEEGYTF.

The chain couples TRBV29-1 to TRBJ2-1; 8 bases align to TRBD1. Germline V gene sequence: CDR1 SQVTM, CDR2 ANQGSEA. Losses at the gene ends were 5 bases for V and 12 bases for J; bases not matched to a gene: 18. There are 15 residues in the CDR3. The CDR3 loop is CSVSDRVNAAGRQFF. The DNA for the CDR3 is TGCAGCGTTTCGGACAGGGTAAACGCGGCAGGCCGGCAGTTCTTC.

This clonotype was observed a few times. DNA for the CDR3: TGTGCCAGCAGCTTGGCAGTACTCAATGAGCAGTTCTTC. It is translated as CASSLAVLNEQFF. The genes are TRBV13 and TRBJ2-1; D is unresolved. CDR1 and CDR2 (germline): PRHDT, FYEKMQ (reference sequence). CDR3 length: 13 amino acids. Trimming cost V 3 bases and J 6 bases, with 9 bases left between them.

This clonotype occurred many times. The chain is built from TRBV7-2 and TRBJ2-7, with D possibly TRBD2 on 6 matching bases. V lost 6 bases to trimming and J lost 0 bases, with 12 bases between them. CDR1 and CDR2 (germline): SGHTA, FQGNSA. CDR3 length equals 14 residues. In nucleotides, the CDR3 is TGTGCCAGCAGGCGGGACGCAAGCTCCTACGAGCAGTACTTC. Residues: CASRRDASSYEQYF.

This chain connects TRBV20-1 to TRBJ2-1, with 10 bases fitting TRBD1. V shed 5 bases and J 2 bases; nucleotides not matched to a gene: 6. Per germline, CDR1 DFQATT and CDR2 SNEGSKA (reference sequence). The CDR3 is made up of 15 amino acids. Here the CDR3 reads CSAPRDRGTYNEQFF. Written as DNA, the CDR3 is TGCAGTGCTCCCCGGGACAGGGGAACCTACAATGAGCAGTTCTTC.

The chain links TRBV6-5 to TRBJ2-7; D is undetermined. The CDR3 spans 11 residues. Trimming took off 2 bases at V and 5 bases at J, with 4 bases between the two ends. The V gene's germline CDR1 is MNHEY and CDR2 SVGAGI. CDR3 in amino acids: CASSYADEQYF. DNA for the CDR3: TGTGCCAGCAGTTACGCCGACGAGCAGTACTTC.

The chain carries TRBV2 and TRBJ2-1; D is ambiguous. Trimming stripped 11 bases from V and 1 base from J, with 24 bases between. The germline V gene encodes CDR1 SNHLY and CDR2 FYNNEI. The CDR3 length is 17 residues. CDR3 nucleotides: TGTGCCCCAGTCGTTATGGGGTCAAAGGGTTCCTACAATGAGCAGTTCTTC. It is translated as CAPVVMGSKGSYNEQFF.

This clonotype was counted only a few times. This chain uses TRBV6-5 with TRBJ2-4, with D uncertain. V was shortened by 4 bases and J by 13 bases, with 14 bases between the two germline ends. Germline V gives CDR1 MNHEY, CDR2 SVGAGI. The CDR3 has 12 amino acids. The CDR3 region is CASSWGKTEQYF. In DNA, the CDR3 is TGTGCCAGCAGTTGGGGAAAGACGGAGCAGTACTTC.

V gene TRBV20-1 combines with J gene TRBJ2-1, with 15 nucleotides matching TRBD2. CDR1 is DFQATT and CDR2 is SNEGSKA in the germline V gene (reference sequence). This CDR3 region has 19 residues. The ends lost 5 bases at V and 0 bases at J; junction bases unmatched: 11. The DNA for the CDR3 is TGCAGTGCTCACGCCCCCGGGACTAGCGGGGGGAGCTCCTACAATGAGCAGTTCTTC. Protein sequence: CSAHAPGTSGGSSYNEQFF.

The genes are TRBV3-1 and TRBJ1-1, with D hard to call. The CDR3 sequence is 15 residues long. Trimming left V 0 bases short and J 1 base short, with 9 bases between. Germline-derived CDR1 and CDR2 are LGHDT and YNNKEL (reference sequence). The chain's CDR3 is CASSQDGNPNTEAFF. The CDR3, as DNA: TGTGCCAGCAGCCAAGACGGCAACCCGAACACTGAAGCTTTCTTT.

The genes are TRBV19 and TRBJ2-7; TRBD1 agrees at 10 bases. V dropped 4 bases and J dropped 5; count of bases not matched to a gene: 5. The CDR3 consists of 14 residues. From germline, CDR1 is LNHDA and CDR2 SQIVND (reference sequence). CDR3 DNA sequence: TGTGCCAGTAGTACCGCCGGGACAGGGGACGAGCAGTACTTC. Amino acid sequence: CASSTAGTGDEQYF.

This clonotype was seen a few times. The chain is built from TRBV2 and TRBJ2-4; the match to TRBD1 covers 10 bases. The J call may be mistaken, given a closer DNA end match to TRBJ2-7. Germline lookup yields CDR1 SNHLY and CDR2 FYNNEI. The CDR3 covers 12 residues. CDR3 region: CATRTGGYEQYF. CDR3 nucleotide sequence: TGTGCCACCAGGACAGGGGGCTACGAGCAGTACTTC.

The chain combines TRBV12-3 or TRBV12-4 with TRBJ1-5, with a weak D call TRBD1 (6 bases). V lost 7 bases, J lost 5 bases, and 12 bases lay in between. This CDR3 spans 13 amino acids. The CDR3 reads CASTVDRHQPQHF. CDR3 bases: TGTGCCAGCACCGTTGACAGGCATCAGCCCCAGCATTTT.

The genes are TRBV12-5 and TRBJ2-5, with D perhaps given as TRBD1 or TRBD2 (6 bases each). The V and J ends lost 4 bases and 5 bases respectively, with 11 bases between them. CDR1 and CDR2 (germline): LGHNT, FRNRAP. The CDR3 extends over 13 amino acids. The CDR3 sequence: CASGSSGAETQYF. The CDR3 DNA is TGTGCTAGTGGTTCCTCGGGGGCGGAGACCCAGTACTTC.